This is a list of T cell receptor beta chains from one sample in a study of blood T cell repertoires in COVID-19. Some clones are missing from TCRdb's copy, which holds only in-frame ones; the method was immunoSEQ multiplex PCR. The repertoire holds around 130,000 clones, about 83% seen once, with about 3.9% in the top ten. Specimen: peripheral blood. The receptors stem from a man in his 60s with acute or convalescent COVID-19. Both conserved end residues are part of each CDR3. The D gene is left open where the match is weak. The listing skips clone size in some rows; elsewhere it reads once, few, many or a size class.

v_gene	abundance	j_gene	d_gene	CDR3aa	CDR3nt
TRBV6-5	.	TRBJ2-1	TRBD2	CARTSGDYNEQFF	TGTGCCAGGACTAGCGGGGATTACAATGAGCAGTTCTTC
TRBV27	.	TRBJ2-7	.	CASSFRGGDSYEQYF	TGTGCCAGCAGTTTTCGCGGTGGGGACTCTTACGAGCAGTACTTC
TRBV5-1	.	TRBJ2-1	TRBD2	CASSLGLVGVNEQFF	TGCGCCAGCAGCCTGGGACTAGTTGGTGTCAATGAGCAGTTCTTC
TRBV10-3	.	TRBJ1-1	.	CAISDSGVGTEAFF	TGTGCCATCAGTGACTCAGGGGTGGGCACTGAAGCTTTCTTT
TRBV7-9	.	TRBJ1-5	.	CASSSDSARPQHF	TGTGCCAGCAGCTCGGACAGCGCCAGGCCCCAGCATTTT
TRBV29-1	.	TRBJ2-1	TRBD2	CSARLAGGSYNEQFF	TGCAGCGCAAGACTAGCGGGAGGCTCCTACAATGAGCAGTTCTTC
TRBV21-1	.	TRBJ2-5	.	CASSKCGTDHIQETQYF	TGTGCCAGCAGCAAATGTGGGACAGACCATATTCAAGAGACCCAGTACTTC
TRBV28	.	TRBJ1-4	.	CASSFPPSNEKLFF	TGTGCCAGCAGTTTCCCCCCAAGCAATGAAAAACTGTTTTTT
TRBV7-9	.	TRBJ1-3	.	CASRLGGVENTIYF	TGTGCCAGCCGTTTGGGGGGAGTTGAAAACACCATATATTTT
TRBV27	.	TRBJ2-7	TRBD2	CASSRRLAEASYEQYF	TGTGCCAGCAGTCGTCGACTAGCGGAGGCCTCCTACGAGCAGTACTTC
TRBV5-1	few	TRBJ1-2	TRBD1	CASTREGIGGNYGYTF	TGCGCCAGCACCAGAGAGGGAATAGGGGGCAACTATGGCTACACCTTC
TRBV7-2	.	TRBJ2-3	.	CASSLVPGVGSDTQYF	TGTGCCAGCAGCTTAGTCCCGGGGGTAGGGTCGGATACGCAGTATTTT
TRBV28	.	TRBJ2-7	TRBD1	CASSSPGQGSYEQYF	TGTGCCAGCAGTTCCCCGGGACAGGGGAGCTACGAGCAGTACTTC
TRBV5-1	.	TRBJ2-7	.	CATEEASYEQYF	TGCGCCACCGAAGAGGCCTCCTACGAGCAGTACTTC
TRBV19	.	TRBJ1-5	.	CASSIKGGVEQPQHF	TGTGCCAGTAGTATAAAGGGAGGGGTGGAACAGCCCCAGCATTTT
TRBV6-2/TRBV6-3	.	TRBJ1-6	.	CASSYAGSSPLHF	TGTGCCAGCAGTTACGCGGGGAGTTCACCCCTCCACTTT
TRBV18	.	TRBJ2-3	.	CASSEGADTQYF	TGTGCCAGCTCTGAGGGGGCAGATACGCAGTATTTT
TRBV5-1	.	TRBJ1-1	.	CASSLSGLNTEAFF	TGCGCCAGCAGCTTGTCCGGGTTGAACACTGAAGCTTTCTTT
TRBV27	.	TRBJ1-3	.	CASSSTGGSGNTIYF	TGTGCCAGCAGTTCGACAGGTGGATCTGGAAACACCATATATTTT
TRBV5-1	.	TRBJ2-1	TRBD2	CASSRSGTSSYNEQFF	TGCGCCAGCAGCCGCTCCGGGACTAGCTCCTACAATGAGCAGTTCTTC
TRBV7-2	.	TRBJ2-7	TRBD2	CASSLVREGPEQYF	TGTGCCAGCAGCTTAGTGAGGGAGGGCCCCGAGCAGTACTTC
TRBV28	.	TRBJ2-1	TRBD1	CASRTGVLSWDEQFF	TGTGCCAGCAGAACAGGGGTCTTGAGTTGGGATGAGCAGTTCTTC
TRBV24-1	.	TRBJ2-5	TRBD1	CATRGQKETQYF	TGTGCCACCAGGGGACAGAAAGAGACCCAGTACTTC
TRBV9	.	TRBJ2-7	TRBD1	CASSRDSGYEQYF	TGTGCCAGCAGCCGGGACAGCGGCTACGAGCAGTACTTC
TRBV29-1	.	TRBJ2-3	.	CSAEGGADTQYF	TGCAGCGCCGAGGGAGGCGCAGATACGCAGTATTTT
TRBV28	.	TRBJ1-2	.	CASSPPQGFGYGYTF	TGTGCCAGCAGCCCCCCACAGGGTTTTGGCTATGGCTACACCTTC
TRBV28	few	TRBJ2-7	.	CASWSQAGYEQYF	TGTGCCAGCTGGTCACAAGCGGGCTACGAGCAGTACTTC
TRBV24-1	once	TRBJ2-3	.	CATSDPQGLGTDTQYF	TGTGCCACCAGTGATCCGCAGGGTCTCGGCACAGATACGCAGTATTTT
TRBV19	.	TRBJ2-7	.	CASSLGTLLSYEQYF	TGTGCCAGTAGTCTAGGGACACTGCTCTCCTACGAGCAGTACTTC
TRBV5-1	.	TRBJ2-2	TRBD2	CASSASGSMNTGELFF	TGCGCCAGCAGCGCTAGCGGGAGCATGAACACCGGGGAGCTGTTTTTT
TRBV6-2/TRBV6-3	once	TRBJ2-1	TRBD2	CASSPRLAGAYNEQFF	TGTGCCAGCAGCCCCAGACTAGCGGGAGCCTACAATGAGCAGTTCTTC
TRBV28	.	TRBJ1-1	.	CASSPGGDQPNTEAFF	TGTGCCAGCAGCCCTGGAGGGGACCAGCCAAACACTGAAGCTTTCTTT
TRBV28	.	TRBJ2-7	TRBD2	CASTELLAGGSYEQYF	TGTGCCAGCACCGAACTTCTAGCGGGAGGCAGTTACGAGCAGTACTTC
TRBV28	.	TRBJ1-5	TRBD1	CASIPQGNQPQHF	TGTGCCAGCATCCCACAGGGGAATCAGCCCCAGCATTTT
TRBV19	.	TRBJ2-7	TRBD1	CASSMDRGRREQYF	TGTGCCAGTAGCATGGACAGGGGGCGACGCGAGCAGTACTTC
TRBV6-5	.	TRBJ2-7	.	CASTQGHSYEQYF	TGTGCCAGCACCCAGGGACATTCGTACGAGCAGTACTTC
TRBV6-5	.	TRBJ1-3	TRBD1	CASSYSGQGVGDTIYF	TGTGCCAGCAGTTACTCGGGACAGGGGGTTGGAGACACCATATATTTT
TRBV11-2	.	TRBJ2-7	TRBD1	CASSPLTGGLWQYF	TGTGCCAGCAGCCCTTTGACAGGGGGATTATGGCAGTACTTC
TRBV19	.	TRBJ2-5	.	CASMPGSGFQETQYF	TGTGCCAGTATGCCAGGTAGCGGCTTTCAAGAGACCCAGTACTTC
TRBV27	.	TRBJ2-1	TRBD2	CASRGLSRATSGYNEQFF	TGTGCCAGCAGGGGCTTAAGTCGCGCTACTAGCGGTTACAATGAGCAGTTCTTC
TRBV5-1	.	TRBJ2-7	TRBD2	CASRLAGTTYEQYF	TGCGCCAGCAGACTAGCGGGGACAACTTACGAGCAGTACTTC
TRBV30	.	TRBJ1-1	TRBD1	CAWSGGTGGTEAFF	TGTGCCTGGAGTGGCGGGACAGGGGGCACTGAAGCTTTCTTT
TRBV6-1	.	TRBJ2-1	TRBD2	CASSERLAGYNEQFF	TGTGCCAGCAGTGAACGGCTAGCGGGATACAATGAGCAGTTCTTC
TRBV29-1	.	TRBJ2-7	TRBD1	CSVEGQGIYEQYF	TGCAGCGTGGAAGGACAGGGGATCTACGAGCAGTACTTC
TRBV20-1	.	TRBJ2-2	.	CSASIQGNTGELFF	TGCAGTGCTAGTATCCAGGGAAACACCGGGGAGCTGTTTTTT
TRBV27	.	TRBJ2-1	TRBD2	CASSLTGGVDEQFF	TGTGCCAGCAGTTTAACGGGAGGGGTGGATGAGCAGTTCTTC
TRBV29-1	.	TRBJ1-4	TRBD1	CSARTGGELFF	TGCAGCGCTAGGACAGGGGGCGAACTGTTTTTT